This is a list of T cell receptor beta chains from one sample in a study of blood T cell repertoires in COVID-19. Assay used: immunoSEQ multiplex PCR; TCRdb lists only in-frame clones, some missing. This sample has around 380,000 clones, with roughly 86% found just once. Material for sequencing was peripheral blood. These receptors all stem from a human donor with acute or convalescent COVID-19. The donor label of this sample is uncertain. The CDR3 runs from the conserved cysteine through the conserved F or W. Each record gives: J gene, D gene, clone size, V gene, CDR3 DNA, CDR3 protein. A D gene is named only where the DNA matches it firmly. Size is omitted from some rows. Given values are once, few, many or a class for expanded clones.

>TRBJ1-2|NA|NA|TRBV19
TGTGCCAGTAGTATTGCTTGGCAGGGGAACGGCTACACCTTC
CASSIAWQGNGYTF
>TRBJ2-1|TRBD2|NA|TRBV4-2
TGTGCCAGCAGCCAAGATTCCCCGACTAGCGGAATCTACAATGAGCAGTTCTTC
CASSQDSPTSGIYNEQFF
>TRBJ1-5|TRBD1|NA|TRBV19
TGTGCCAGTAGTATCCAGGGGGGCAATCAGCCCCAGCATTTT
CASSIQGGNQPQHF
>TRBJ1-1|NA|NA|TRBV7-9
TGTGCCAGCAGCTTAATGGAGGGCTGGAGCACTGAAGCTTTCTTT
CASSLMEGWSTEAFF
>TRBJ2-3|TRBD2|NA|TRBV27
TGTGCCAGCAGTGGTCTAGCGGGAGGGCCTCTCGATACGCAGTATTTT
CASSGLAGGPLDTQYF
>TRBJ2-7|TRBD2|NA|TRBV15
TGTGCCGCAACTCCGGGGGGGGAGCAGTACTTC
CAATPGGEQYF
>TRBJ2-3|NA|NA|TRBV5-1
TGCGCCAGCAGCTTGGCTAGCGAAGGGGATACGCAGTATTTT
CASSLASEGDTQYF
>TRBJ2-1|TRBD2|NA|TRBV4-1
TGCGCCAGCAGCCAAGATACTAGCGGGGGGGCCACTGAGCAGTTCTTC
CASSQDTSGGATEQFF
>TRBJ1-2|NA|NA|TRBV15
TGTGCCACCAGCTTTCCTTGGGGGGATGGCTACACCTTC
CATSFPWGDGYTF
>TRBJ1-2|NA|NA|TRBV28
TGTGCCACCTCTACGGTTCCCAATGGCTACACCTTC
CATSTVPNGYTF
>TRBJ2-7|TRBD1|NA|TRBV7-8
TGTGCCAGCAGCCCTGACAGGGCCTACGAGCAGTACTTC
CASSPDRAYEQYF
>TRBJ2-7|TRBD1|NA|TRBV9
TGTGCCAGCAGCAGTCATCGGCAGACAGGGAACTACGAGCAGTACTTC
CASSSHRQTGNYEQYF
>TRBJ2-4|NA|NA|TRBV5-1
TGCGCCAGCAGCTTGGTACCACTCACTTTGGGGCAGTCAGCCAAAAACATTCAGTACTTC
CASSLVPLTLGQSAKNIQYF
>TRBJ1-5|TRBD1|NA|TRBV5-5
TGTGCCAGCAGCTCGGGACAGTTCGTTAGCAATCAGCCCCAGCATTTT
CASSSGQFVSNQPQHF
>TRBJ1-3|NA|once|TRBV5-6
TGTGCCAGCGGCCCTTGGACATCTGGAAACACCATATATTTT
CASGPWTSGNTIYF
>TRBJ1-4|NA|few|TRBV11-1
TGTGCCAGCAGCTTGATTCGAGATGAAAAACTGTTTTTT
CASSLIRDEKLFF
>TRBJ2-2|TRBD1|NA|TRBV9
TGTGCCAGCAGCCCAAAGAGGGACAGGGTGGGAAGGAACACCGGGGAGCTGTTTTTT
CASSPKRDRVGRNTGELFF
>TRBJ1-1|NA|NA|TRBV6-5
TGTGCCAGCAGGCCGCACAGGGATAGGACTGAAGCTTTCTTT
CASRPHRDRTEAFF
>TRBJ2-2|TRBD2|NA|TRBV5-8
TGTGCCAGCAGCTTGTACGGCGGGGGACGAACCGGGGAGCTGTTTTTT
CASSLYGGGRTGELFF
>TRBJ1-6|TRBD1|many|TRBV6-5
TGTGCCAGCAGGGGTCCGACAGGGGAAAGTTCACCCCTCCACTTT
CASRGPTGESSPLHF
>TRBJ1-1|NA|NA|TRBV6-5
TGTGCCAGCAGCGGAGCTCGCTTCACTGAAGCTTTCTTT
CASSGARFTEAFF
>TRBJ2-5|NA|NA|TRBV18
TGTGCCAGCTCACCAAGACGCGCTAGGCGGGAGACCCAGTACTTC
CASSPRRARRETQYF
>TRBJ2-2|TRBD1|once|TRBV24-1
TGTGCCACCAGTGTACCGCCGGGACAGGGGGCCCACACCGGGGAGCTGTTTTTT
CATSVPPGQGAHTGELFF
>TRBJ2-7|TRBD1|NA|TRBV5-1
TGCGCCAGCAGCTTGGTGGACAGGGACTCCTACGAGCAGTACTTC
CASSLVDRDSYEQYF
>TRBJ1-1|NA|NA|TRBV19
TGTGCCAGTAGTACGGGTACGGGAAGGAGCATGAACACTGAAGCTTTCTTT
CASSTGTGRSMNTEAFF
>TRBJ2-7|NA|NA|TRBV5-5
TGTGCCAGCAGTTCTACCCCCTACGAGCAGTACTTC
CASSSTPYEQYF
>TRBJ1-1|NA|NA|TRBV3-1/TRBV3-2
TGTGCCAGCAGCCAGCGGGGCAGCACTGAAGCTTTCTTT
CASSQRGSTEAFF
>TRBJ2-1|TRBD2|NA|TRBV24-1
TGTGCCACCAGTGATACGTCTAGCGGGGGTAATGAGCAGTTCTTC
CATSDTSSGGNEQFF
>TRBJ2-3|NA|NA|TRBV24-1
TGTGCCACCAGTGGAGACTCACTCAGCACAGATACGCAGTATTTT
CATSGDSLSTDTQYF
>TRBJ1-5|NA|NA|TRBV5-8
TGTGCCAGCAGCTTGAGACGGGATCAGCCCCAGCATTTT
CASSLRRDQPQHF
>TRBJ1-2|NA|NA|TRBV5-8
TGTGCCAGCAGCTTGGAGGGGGGGTCCCCCTATGGCTACACCTTC
CASSLEGGSPYGYTF
>TRBJ2-2|TRBD2|NA|TRBV5-4
TGTGCCAGCAGCTTCTCCCCCCGTAGGGTAGCGGGAGTTCAAACCGGGGAGCTGTTTTTT
CASSFSPRRVAGVQTGELFF
>TRBJ2-7|TRBD1|NA|TRBV4-2
TGTGCCAGCAGCGCACAGGGGGACGAGCAGTACTTC
CASSAQGDEQYF